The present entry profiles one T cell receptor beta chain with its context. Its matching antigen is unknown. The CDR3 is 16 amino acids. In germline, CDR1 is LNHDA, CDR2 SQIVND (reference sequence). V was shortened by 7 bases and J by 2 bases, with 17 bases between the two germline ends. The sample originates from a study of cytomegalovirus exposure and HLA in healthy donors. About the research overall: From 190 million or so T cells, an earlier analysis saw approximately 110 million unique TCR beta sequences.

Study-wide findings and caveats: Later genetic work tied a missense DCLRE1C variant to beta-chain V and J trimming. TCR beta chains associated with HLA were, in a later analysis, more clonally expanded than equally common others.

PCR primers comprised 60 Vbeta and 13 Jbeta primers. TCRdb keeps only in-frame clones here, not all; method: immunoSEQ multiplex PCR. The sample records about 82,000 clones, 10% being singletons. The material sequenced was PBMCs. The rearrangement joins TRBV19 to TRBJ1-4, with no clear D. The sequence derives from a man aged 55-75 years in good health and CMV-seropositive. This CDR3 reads CASTSVGGPTNEKLFF. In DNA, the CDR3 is TGTGCCAGTACCTCCGTGGGAGGGCCCACTAATGAAAAACTGTTTTTT.